This is a list of T cell receptor beta chains from one sample in a study of cytomegalovirus exposure and HLA in healthy donors. Clones were read by immunoSEQ multiplex PCR, and TCRdb kept only the in-frame ones, dropping some. The data hold about 200,000 clones, with roughly 90% observed a single time. Material: PBMCs. Receptors were obtained from a woman aged 30 to 39 in good health and CMV-seronegative. CDR3s include the opening cysteine and the closing phenylalanine or tryptophan. D genes are given only for firm matches.

CDR3	DNA	J	V	D
CASRENDRGGYTF	TGTGCCAGTAGAGAAAACGACAGGGGCGGCTACACCTTC	TRBJ1-2	TRBV19	TRBD1
CASSAQTVANTGELFF	TGTGCCAGCAGCGCACAAACAGTCGCGAACACCGGGGAGCTGTTTTTT	TRBJ2-2	TRBV9	NA
CAHRRGNTGELFF	TGTGCCCACCGGCGGGGGAACACCGGGGAGCTGTTTTTT	TRBJ2-2	TRBV30	NA
CASSQEAVSRPHGYTF	TGCGCCAGCAGCCAAGAAGCGGTGTCCCGCCCGCATGGCTACACCTTC	TRBJ1-2	TRBV4-1	NA
CASSQGLAGSYEQYF	TGCGCCAGCAGCCAAGGACTAGCGGGGAGCTACGAGCAGTACTTC	TRBJ2-7	TRBV4-1	TRBD2
CASRGGRAEAFF	TGTGCATCTAGGGGAGGACGTGCTGAAGCTTTCTTT	TRBJ1-1	TRBV19	NA
CASSDGQGDQPQHF	TGCGCCAGCAGCGACGGACAGGGGGATCAGCCCCAGCATTTT	TRBJ1-5	TRBV5-1	TRBD1
CASSQVLAEAYEQYF	TGCGCCAGCAGCCAAGTACTAGCGGAGGCCTACGAGCAGTACTTC	TRBJ2-7	TRBV4-1	TRBD2
CASSYGRTDTQYF	TGTGCCAGCAGTTACGGGAGGACAGATACGCAGTATTTT	TRBJ2-3	TRBV27	TRBD2
CASGTYTQYF	TGTGCCAGTGGGACTTATACGCAGTATTTT	TRBJ2-3	TRBV19	NA
CASSLSGPFYEQYF	TGTGCCAGCAGCTTGAGCGGCCCCTTCTACGAGCAGTACTTC	TRBJ2-7	TRBV5-6	NA
CASSIPELAGPGELFF	TGTGCCAGCAGCATCCCCGAGCTAGCGGGGCCCGGGGAGCTGTTTTTT	TRBJ2-2	TRBV7-9	TRBD2
CASSQAGEQYF	TGCGCCAGCAGCCAAGCGGGCGAGCAGTACTTC	TRBJ2-7	TRBV4-1	NA
CASRQIAGGFSYNEQFF	TGTGCCAGCAGACAGATAGCGGGAGGTTTCTCCTACAATGAGCAGTTCTTC	TRBJ2-1	TRBV5-4	TRBD2